This T cell receptor beta chain originates from a study of cytotoxic CD8 clonotypes in ibrutinib-treated CLL. Background on the study: The group held over nine relapsed/refractory and about 15 treatment-naive patients, with roughly 17 IGHV unmutated. Per sample, productive templates averaged 255,043 and productive rearrangements averaged 94,082. Study conclusions and caveats: Clonality went up at the time of ibrutinib response, stayed stable in sustained remission, and later dropped back toward its baseline level at progression. Baseline clonality, higher than in age-matched healthy donors, tracked circulating CD8+ T-cell counts.

TCRdb's copy holds only in-frame clones and misses some; the assay was immunoSEQ multiplex PCR. The sample holds 110,000 to 150,000 clones, about 76% seen once. A word on this clone: Its matching antigen is unknown.

The CDR3 has 11 amino acids. CDR1 is SQVTM and CDR2 is ANQGSEA in the germline V gene. V lost 6 bases and J 5 bases, leaving 10 bases between the germline ends. This chain links TRBV29-1 with TRBJ1-1; D gene ambiguous. This TCR was recovered from a human donor with chronic lymphocytic leukemia. The sequencing used PBMCs, collected after 24 months of ibrutinib treatment. The CDR3 DNA reads TGCAGCGTACTCCCGGGGACTGAAGCTTTCTTT. This codes for CSVLPGTEAFF.